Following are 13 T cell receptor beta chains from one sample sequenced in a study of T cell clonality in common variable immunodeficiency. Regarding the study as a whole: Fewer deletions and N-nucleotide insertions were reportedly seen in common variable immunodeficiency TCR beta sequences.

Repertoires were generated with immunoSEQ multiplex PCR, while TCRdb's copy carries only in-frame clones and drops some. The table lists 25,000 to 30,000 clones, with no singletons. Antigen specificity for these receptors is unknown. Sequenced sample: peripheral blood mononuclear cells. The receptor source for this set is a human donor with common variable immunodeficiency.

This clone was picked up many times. This CDR3 reads CASSENAKRQETQYF. The DNA read from the CDR3 is TGTGCCAGCAGTGAAAACGCGAAGCGGCAAGAGACC. The V gene is TRBV2, the J gene TRBJ2-5; D might be TRBD2 (5 bases). With the read ending 3 residues before the CDR3 end, the germline J gene is used to fill in that end. The V end was cut by 2 bases, the J end by 2 bases, with 12 bases between. Germline V CDR1 and CDR2: SNHLY, FYNNEI. This CDR3 spans 15 amino acids. The complete variable domain, with remaining parts taken from reference TRBV2 and TRBJ2-5, reads EPEVTQTPSHQVTQMGQEVILRCVPISNHLYFYWYRQILGQKVEFLVSFYNNEISEKSEIFDDQFSVERPDGSNFTLKIRSTKLEDSAMYFCASSENAKRQETQYFGPGTRLLVL.

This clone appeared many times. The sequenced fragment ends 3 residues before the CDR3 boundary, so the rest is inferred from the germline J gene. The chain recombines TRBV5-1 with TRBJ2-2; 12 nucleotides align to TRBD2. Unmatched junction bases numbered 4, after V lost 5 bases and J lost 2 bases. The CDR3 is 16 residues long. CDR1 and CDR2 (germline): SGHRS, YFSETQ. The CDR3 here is CASSPSGRVNTGELFF. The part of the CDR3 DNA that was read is TGCGCCAGCAGTCCTAGCGGGAGGGTAAACACCGGGGAG. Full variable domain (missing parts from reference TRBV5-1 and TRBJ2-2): KAGVTQTPRYLIKTRGQQVTLSCSPISGHRSVSWYQQTPGQGLQFLFEYFSETQRNKGNFPGRFSGRQFSNSRSEMNVSTLELGDSALYLCASSPSGRVNTGELFFGEGSRLTVL.

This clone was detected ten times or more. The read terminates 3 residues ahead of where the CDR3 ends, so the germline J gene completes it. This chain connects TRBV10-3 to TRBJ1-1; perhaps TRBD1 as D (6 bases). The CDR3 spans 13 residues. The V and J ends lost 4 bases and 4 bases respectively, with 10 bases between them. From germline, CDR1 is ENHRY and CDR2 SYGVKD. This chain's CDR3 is CAISGGGGTEAFF. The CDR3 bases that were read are TGTGCCATCAGTGGGGGGGGCGGCACTGAA.

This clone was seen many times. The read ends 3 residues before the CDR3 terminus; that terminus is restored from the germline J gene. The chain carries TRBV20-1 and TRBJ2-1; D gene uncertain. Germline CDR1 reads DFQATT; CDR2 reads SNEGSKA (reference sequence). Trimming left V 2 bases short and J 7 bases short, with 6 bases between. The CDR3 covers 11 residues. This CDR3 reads CSARYLNEQFF. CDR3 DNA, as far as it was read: TGCAGTGCTAGATACTTAAATGAG.

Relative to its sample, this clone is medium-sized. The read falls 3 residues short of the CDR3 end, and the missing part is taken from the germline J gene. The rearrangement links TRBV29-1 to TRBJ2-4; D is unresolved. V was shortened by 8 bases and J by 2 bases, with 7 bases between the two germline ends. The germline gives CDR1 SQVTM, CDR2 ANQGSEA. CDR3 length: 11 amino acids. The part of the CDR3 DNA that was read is TGCAGCTGTATTTCCAAAAACATT. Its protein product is CSCISKNI. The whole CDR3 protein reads CSCISKNIQYF.

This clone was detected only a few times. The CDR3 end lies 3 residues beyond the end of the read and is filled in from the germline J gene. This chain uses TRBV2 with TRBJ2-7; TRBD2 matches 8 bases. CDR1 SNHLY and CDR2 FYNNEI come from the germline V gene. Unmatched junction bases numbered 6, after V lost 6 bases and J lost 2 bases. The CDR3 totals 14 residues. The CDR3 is CASSVTSATYEQYF. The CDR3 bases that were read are TGTGCCAGCAGCGTGACTAGCGCTACCTACGAG. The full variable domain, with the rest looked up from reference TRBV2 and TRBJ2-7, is EPEVTQTPSHQVTQMGQEVILRCVPISNHLYFYWYRQILGQKVEFLVSFYNNEISEKSEIFDDQFSVERPDGSNFTLKIRSTKLEDSAMYFCASSVTSATYEQYFGPGTRLTVT.

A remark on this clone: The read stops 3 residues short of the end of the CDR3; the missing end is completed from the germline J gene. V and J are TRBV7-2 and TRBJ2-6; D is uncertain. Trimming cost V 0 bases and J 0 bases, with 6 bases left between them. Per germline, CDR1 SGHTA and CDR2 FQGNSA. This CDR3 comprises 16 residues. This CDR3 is CASSLAAFSGANVLTF. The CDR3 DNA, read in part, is TGTGCCAGCAGCTTAGCCGCGTTCTCTGGGGCCAACGTC. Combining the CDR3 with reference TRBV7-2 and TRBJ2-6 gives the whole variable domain GAGVSQSPSNKVTEKGKDVELRCDPISGHTALYWYRQSLGQGLEFLIYFQGNSAPDKSGLPSDRFSAERTGGSVSTLTIQRTQQEDSAVYLCASSLAAFSGANVLTFGAGSRLTVL.

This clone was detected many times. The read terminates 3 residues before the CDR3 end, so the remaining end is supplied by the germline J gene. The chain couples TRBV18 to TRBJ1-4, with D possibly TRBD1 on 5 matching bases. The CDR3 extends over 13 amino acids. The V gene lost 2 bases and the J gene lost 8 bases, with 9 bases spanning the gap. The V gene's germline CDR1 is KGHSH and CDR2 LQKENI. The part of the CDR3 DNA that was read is TGTGCCAGCTCACCATGGGGCTCGGAAAAA. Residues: CASSPWGSEK. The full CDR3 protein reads CASSPWGSEKLFF.

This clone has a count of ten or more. The CDR3 bases that were read are TGTGCCATCAGTGCCGGGACTTTGAACACCGGGGAG. This translates into CAISAGTLNTGE. The whole CDR3 is CAISAGTLNTGELFF. The chain employs TRBV10-3 and TRBJ2-2; D perhaps matches TRBD2 (6 bases). The read finishes 3 residues shy of the CDR3 end, and the germline J gene is used to complete it. The CDR3 spans 15 residues. Germline-derived CDR1 and CDR2 are ENHRY and SYGVKD. The ends were cut back, 4 bases at V and 1 base at J, with 10 bases in the middle.

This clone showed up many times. CDR3 loop: CASGPSSYEQYF. Incomplete CDR3 DNA: TGTGCCAGCGGGCCGAGCTCCTACGAG. V and J are TRBV7-9 and TRBJ2-7; no definite D call. The CDR3 end lies 3 residues beyond the end of the read and is filled in from the germline J gene. Deletions cut 8 bases from V and 0 bases from J, with 8 bases between. Per germline, CDR1 SEHNR and CDR2 FQNEAQ (reference sequence). This CDR3 region has 12 residues.

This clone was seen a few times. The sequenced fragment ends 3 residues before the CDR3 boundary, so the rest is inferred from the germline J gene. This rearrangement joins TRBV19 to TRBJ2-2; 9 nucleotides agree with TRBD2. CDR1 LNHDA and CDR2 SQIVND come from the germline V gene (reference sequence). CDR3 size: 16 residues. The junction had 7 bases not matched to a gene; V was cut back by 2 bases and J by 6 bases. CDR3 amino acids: CASSILAGGGAGELFF. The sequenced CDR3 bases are TGTGCCAGTAGTATATTGGCGGGAGGGGGGGCCGGGGAG.

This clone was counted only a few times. The CDR3 reads CAWSVRGGVKDTQYF. The part of the CDR3 DNA that was read is TGTGCCTGGAGTGTAAGGGGCGGAGTAAAGGATACG. The chain couples TRBV30 to TRBJ2-3; D is perhaps TRBD1 (5 bases). The read stops 3 residues short of the end of the CDR3; the missing end is completed from the germline J gene. Germline V lookup: CDR1 GTSNPN, CDR2 SVGIG (reference sequence). CDR3 size: 15 residues. V gave up 0 bases and J gave up 6 bases, with 16 bases separating them.

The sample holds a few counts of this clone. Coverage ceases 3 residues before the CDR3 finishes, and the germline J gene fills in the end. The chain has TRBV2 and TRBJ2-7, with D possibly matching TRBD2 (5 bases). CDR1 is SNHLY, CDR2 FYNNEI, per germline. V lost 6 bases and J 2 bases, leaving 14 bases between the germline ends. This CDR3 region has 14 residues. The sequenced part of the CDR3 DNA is TGTGCCAGCAGGAACTACGGGGTGACCTACGAG. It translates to CASRNYGVTYE. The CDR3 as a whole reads CASRNYGVTYEQYF. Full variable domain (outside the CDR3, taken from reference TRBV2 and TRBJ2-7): EPEVTQTPSHQVTQMGQEVILRCVPISNHLYFYWYRQILGQKVEFLVSFYNNEISEKSEIFDDQFSVERPDGSNFTLKIRSTKLEDSAMYFCASRNYGVTYEQYFGPGTRLTVT.